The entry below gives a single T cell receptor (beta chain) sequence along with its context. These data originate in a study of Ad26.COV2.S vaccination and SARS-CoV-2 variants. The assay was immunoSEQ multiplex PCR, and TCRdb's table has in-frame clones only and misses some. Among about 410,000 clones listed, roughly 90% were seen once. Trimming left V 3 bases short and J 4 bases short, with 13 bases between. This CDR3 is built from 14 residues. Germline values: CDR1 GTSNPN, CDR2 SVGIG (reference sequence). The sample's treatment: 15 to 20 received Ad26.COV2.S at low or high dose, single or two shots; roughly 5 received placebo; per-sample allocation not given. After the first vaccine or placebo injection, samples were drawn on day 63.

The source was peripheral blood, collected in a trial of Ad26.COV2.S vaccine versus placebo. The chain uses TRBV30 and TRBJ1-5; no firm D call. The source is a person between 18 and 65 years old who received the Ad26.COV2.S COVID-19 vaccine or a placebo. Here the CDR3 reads CAWRGSGANQPQHF. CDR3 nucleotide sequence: TGTGCCTGGAGGGGGTCAGGCGCGAATCAGCCCCAGCATTTT.